These T cell receptor beta chains were read from a single sample in a study of cytomegalovirus exposure and HLA in healthy donors. TCRdb's table, derived via immunoSEQ multiplex PCR, lists solely in-frame clones and lacks some. This table has some 44,000 clones, 80% to 95% appearing once. Material: PBMCs. The receptors shown here come from a man between 18 and 29 years old in good health and CMV-seronegative. The CDR3 runs from the conserved cysteine through the conserved F or W. Fields, in order: clone size, V gene, J gene, D gene, CDR3 length, CDR3 protein, CDR3 DNA. D genes are given only for firm matches. Rows give clone size only sometimes, using once, few, many, or a class for an expanded clone.

>once|TRBV6-4|TRBJ2-2|TRBD2|17
CASSATIAGGNTGELFF
TGTGCCAGCAGTGCTACTATAGCGGGAGGAAACACCGGGGAGCTGTTTTTT
>-|TRBV15|TRBJ2-1|TRBD2|14
CATSTLAGDNEQFF
TGTGCCACCAGCACCCTAGCGGGGGACAATGAGCAGTTCTTC
>-|TRBV5-6|TRBJ2-2|TRBD1|18
CASSSPNRRQGKTGELFF
TGTGCCAGCAGCTCACCTAACCGTAGACAGGGAAAGACCGGGGAGCTGTTTTTT
>-|TRBV28|TRBJ2-3|-|14
CASSLAGGTDTQYF
TGTGCCAGCAGTTTGGCAGGGGGCACAGATACGCAGTATTTT
>once|TRBV28|TRBJ2-4|TRBD1|15
CASRRTGVAKNIQYF
TGTGCCAGCAGGAGGACAGGGGTAGCCAAAAACATTCAGTACTTC
>-|TRBV19|TRBJ2-3|TRBD2|15
CASSIASGATDTQYF
TGTGCCAGTAGTATAGCCAGCGGGGCCACAGATACGCAGTATTTT
>-|TRBV18|TRBJ2-7|-|15
CASSPARAFSYEQYF
TGTGCCAGCTCACCAGCCAGGGCGTTCTCCTACGAGCAGTACTTC
>-|TRBV6-5|TRBJ1-4|TRBD1|14
CASSYSAGGEKLFF
TGTGCCAGCAGTTACTCGGCAGGGGGTGAAAAACTGTTTTTT
>-|TRBV7-5|TRBJ2-5|-|15
CARSATRDSQETQYF
TGTGCCAGAAGCGCAACCCGGGACAGCCAAGAGACCCAGTACTTC
>-|TRBV6-5|TRBJ2-5|TRBD2|15
CASTKGGGLGETQYF
TGTGCCAGCACCAAGGGCGGGGGGCTAGGGGAGACCCAGTACTTC
>-|TRBV28|TRBJ1-2|-|12
CASSPYGGGYTF
TGTGCCAGCAGCCCCTATGGCGGGGGCTACACCTTC
>-|TRBV7-9|TRBJ2-5|TRBD2|13
CASSLLAEETQYF
TGTGCCAGCAGCTTACTAGCGGAAGAGACCCAGTACTTC
>-|TRBV7-8|TRBJ1-2|TRBD1|16
CASSFRGGQMSYGYTF
TGTGCCAGCAGCTTCCGGGGGGGACAGATGAGCTATGGCTACACCTTC
>few|TRBV28|TRBJ2-3|-|17
CASQGASGVGGTDTQYF
TGTGCCAGCCAGGGGGCTAGCGGGGTCGGGGGCACAGATACGCAGTATTTT
>-|TRBV7-2|TRBJ2-7|TRBD2|16
CASSYPASGGAFEQYF
TGTGCCAGCAGCTACCCGGCTAGCGGGGGGGCCTTCGAGCAGTACTTC
>once|TRBV6-5|TRBJ1-6|TRBD1|12
CASSYRDRVFHF
TGTGCCAGCAGTTACCGGGACAGGGTGTTCCACTTT
>-|TRBV9|TRBJ1-1|-|14
CASSAQQVNTEAFF
TGTGCCAGCAGCGCGCAACAGGTTAACACTGAAGCTTTCTTT
>-|TRBV2|TRBJ2-7|TRBD2|16
CASSELGAGVNYEQYF
TGTGCCAGCAGCGAACTAGGAGCGGGGGTGAACTACGAGCAGTACTTC
>-|TRBV5-1|TRBJ2-2|-|16
CASSLAAGANTGELFF
TGCGCCAGCAGCTTGGCGGCAGGGGCGAACACCGGGGAGCTGTTTTTT
>-|TRBV7-9|TRBJ1-2|-|15
CASSPRVDHVYGYTF
TGTGCCAGCAGCCCCAGGGTGGACCACGTCTATGGCTACACCTTC
>-|TRBV6-1|TRBJ1-2|-|15
CASSERWGGVYGYTF
TGTGCCAGCAGTGAACGTTGGGGGGGGGTCTATGGCTACACCTTC
>-|TRBV18|TRBJ1-1|-|14
CASSPGRGSTEAFF
TGTGCCAGCTCACCGGGGAGGGGGAGCACTGAAGCTTTCTTT
>-|TRBV19|TRBJ1-1|-|13
CASSSRGDTEAFF
TGTGCCAGTAGTTCCCGCGGAGACACTGAAGCTTTCTTT
>-|TRBV30|TRBJ1-1|-|15
CAWSVLLRENTEAFF
TGTGCCTGGAGTGTACTTCTGAGGGAGAACACTGAAGCTTTCTTT
>few|TRBV7-2|TRBJ2-2|-|14
CASRTEARTGELFF
TGTGCCAGCAGAACCGAGGCAAGAACCGGGGAGCTGTTTTTT
>-|TRBV6-7|TRBJ2-1|TRBD2|16
CASSYRAGGPFNEQFF
TGTGCCAGCAGTTACAGGGCGGGAGGGCCGTTTAATGAGCAGTTCTTC
>-|TRBV21-1|TRBJ1-4|-|16
CASSMDRETGIEKLFF
TGTGCCAGCAGCATGGACAGGGAGACGGGGATTGAAAAACTGTTTTTT
>-|TRBV18|TRBJ1-6|TRBD1|16
CASSPLPDRENSPLHF
TGTGCCAGCTCACCCCTTCCAGACAGGGAAAATTCACCCCTCCACTTT
>-|TRBV18|TRBJ2-1|TRBD2|17
CASSTVQLAGIYNEQFF
TGTGCCAGCTCCACAGTCCAACTAGCGGGGATTTACAATGAGCAGTTCTTC
>-|TRBV29-1|TRBJ1-2|-|12
CSVDTPGDGYTF
TGCAGCGTTGATACTCCAGGGGACGGCTACACCTTC
>-|TRBV5-1|TRBJ1-4|TRBD1|14
CASSLQGANEKLFF
TGCGCCAGCAGCTTACAGGGGGCTAATGAAAAACTGTTTTTT
>once|TRBV5-4|TRBJ2-3|TRBD2|16
CASSLGPSGGTDTQYF
TGTGCCAGCAGCTTGGGGCCTAGCGGGGGCACAGATACGCAGTATTTT
>-|TRBV14|TRBJ2-5|-|17
CASSRRSRLGAQETQYF
TGTGCCAGCAGCCGCAGGAGCCGTTTGGGGGCCCAAGAGACCCAGTACTTC
>-|TRBV10-3|TRBJ1-2|-|15
CAISDRGGRSYGYTF
TGTGCCATCAGTGATCGGGGGGGCCGGAGCTATGGCTACACCTTC
>-|TRBV5-4|TRBJ2-3|-|15
CASSFQGGGPDTQYF
TGTGCCAGCAGCTTCCAGGGAGGGGGGCCAGATACGCAGTATTTT
>-|TRBV19|TRBJ2-4|TRBD2|15
CASSTSGGFKNIQYF
TGTGCCAGTAGCACCAGCGGGGGGTTCAAAAACATTCAGTACTTC
>-|TRBV12-2|TRBJ2-7|-|16
CASRPRTSGEAYEQYF
TGTGCAAGTCGCCCCAGGACTAGCGGGGAGGCTTACGAGCAGTACTTC